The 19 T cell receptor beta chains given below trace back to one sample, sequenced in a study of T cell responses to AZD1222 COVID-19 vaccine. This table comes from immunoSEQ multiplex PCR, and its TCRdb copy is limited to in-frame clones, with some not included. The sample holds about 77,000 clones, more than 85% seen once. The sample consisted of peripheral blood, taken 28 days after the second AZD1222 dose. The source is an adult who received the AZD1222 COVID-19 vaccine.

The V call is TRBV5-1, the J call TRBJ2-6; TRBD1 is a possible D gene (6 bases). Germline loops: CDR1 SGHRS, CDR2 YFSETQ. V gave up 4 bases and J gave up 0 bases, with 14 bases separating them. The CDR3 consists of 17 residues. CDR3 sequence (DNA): TGCGCCAGCAGCGCCCCTGACAGGAGCTCTGGGGCCAACGTCCTGACTTTC. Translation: CASSAPDRSSGANVLTF.

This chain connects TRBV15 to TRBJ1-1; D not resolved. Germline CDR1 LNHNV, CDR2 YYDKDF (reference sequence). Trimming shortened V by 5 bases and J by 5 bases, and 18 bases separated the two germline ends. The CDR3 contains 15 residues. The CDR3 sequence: CATSFRDQAGTEAFF. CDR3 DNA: TGTGCCACCAGCTTCCGAGACCAAGCGGGTACTGAAGCTTTCTTT. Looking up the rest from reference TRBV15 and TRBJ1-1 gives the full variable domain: DAMVIQNPRYQVTQFGKPVTLSCSQTLNHNVMYWYQQKSSQAPKLLFHYYDKDFNNEADTPDNFQSRRPNTSFCFLDIRSPGLGDTAMYLCATSFRDQAGTEAFFGQGTRLTVV.

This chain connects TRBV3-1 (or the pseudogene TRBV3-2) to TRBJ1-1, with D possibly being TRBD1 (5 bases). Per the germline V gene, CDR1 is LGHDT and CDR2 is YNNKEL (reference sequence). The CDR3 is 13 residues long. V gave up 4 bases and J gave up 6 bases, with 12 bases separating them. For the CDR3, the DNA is TGTGCCAGCAGCCCGGAGGGGAGGTCTGAAGCTTTCTTT. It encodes CASSPEGRSEAFF.

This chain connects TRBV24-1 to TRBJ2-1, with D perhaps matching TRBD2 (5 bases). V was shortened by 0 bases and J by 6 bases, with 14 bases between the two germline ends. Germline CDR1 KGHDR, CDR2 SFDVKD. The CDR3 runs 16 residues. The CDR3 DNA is TGTGCCACCAGTGATTTGGAGGGTATAGCTGTCAATGAGCAGTTCTTC. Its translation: CATSDLEGIAVNEQFF.

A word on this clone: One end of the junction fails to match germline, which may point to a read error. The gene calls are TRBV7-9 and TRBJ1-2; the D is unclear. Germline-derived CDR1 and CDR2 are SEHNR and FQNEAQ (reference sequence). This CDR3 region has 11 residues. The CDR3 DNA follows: TGTGCCAGCAGCTTAGGAGTTGAATACGACTTC. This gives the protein CASSLGVEYDF.

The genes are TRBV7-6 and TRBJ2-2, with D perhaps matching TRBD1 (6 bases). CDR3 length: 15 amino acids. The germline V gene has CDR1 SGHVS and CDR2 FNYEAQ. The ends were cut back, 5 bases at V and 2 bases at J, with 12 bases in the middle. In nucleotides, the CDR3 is TGTGCCAGCAGCGCCGACAGGCCCAACACCGGGGAGCTGTTTTTT. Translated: CASSADRPNTGELFF.

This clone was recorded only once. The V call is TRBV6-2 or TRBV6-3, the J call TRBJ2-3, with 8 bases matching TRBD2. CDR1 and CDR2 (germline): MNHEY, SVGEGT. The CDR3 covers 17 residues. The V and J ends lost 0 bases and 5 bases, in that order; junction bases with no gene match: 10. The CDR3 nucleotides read TGTGCCAGCAGTTACTCCACCGGGACTAGAGTTGGAGATACGCAGTATTTT. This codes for CASSYSTGTRVGDTQYF.

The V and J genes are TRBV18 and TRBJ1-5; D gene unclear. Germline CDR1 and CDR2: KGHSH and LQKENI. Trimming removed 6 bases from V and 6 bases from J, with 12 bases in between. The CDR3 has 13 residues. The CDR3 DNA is TGTGCCAGCTCCAACTCGGGTAGTCAGCCCCAGCATTTT. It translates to CASSNSGSQPQHF.

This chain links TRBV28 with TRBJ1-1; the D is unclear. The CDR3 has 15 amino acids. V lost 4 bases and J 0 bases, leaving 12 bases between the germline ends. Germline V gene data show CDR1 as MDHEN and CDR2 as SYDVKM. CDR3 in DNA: TGTGCCAGCAGTTCCAGCGACTTCTTGAACACTGAAGCTTTCTTT. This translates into CASSSSDFLNTEAFF.

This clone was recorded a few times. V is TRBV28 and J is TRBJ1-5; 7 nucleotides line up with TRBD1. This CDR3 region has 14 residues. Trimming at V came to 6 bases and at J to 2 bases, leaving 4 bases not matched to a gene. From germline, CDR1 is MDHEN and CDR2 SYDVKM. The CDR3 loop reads CASRTGQGNQPQHF. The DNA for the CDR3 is TGTGCCAGCAGGACCGGACAGGGCAATCAGCCCCAGCATTTT.

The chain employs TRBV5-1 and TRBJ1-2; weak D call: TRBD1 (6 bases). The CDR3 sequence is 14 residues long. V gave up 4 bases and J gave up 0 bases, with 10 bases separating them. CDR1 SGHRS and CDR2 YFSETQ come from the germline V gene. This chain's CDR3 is CASSPGQPNYGYTF. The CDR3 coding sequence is TGCGCCAGCAGCCCCGGACAGCCTAACTATGGCTACACCTTC. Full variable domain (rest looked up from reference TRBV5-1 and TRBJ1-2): KAGVTQTPRYLIKTRGQQVTLSCSPISGHRSVSWYQQTPGQGLQFLFEYFSETQRNKGNFPGRFSGRQFSNSRSEMNVSTLELGDSALYLCASSPGQPNYGYTFGSGTRLTVV.

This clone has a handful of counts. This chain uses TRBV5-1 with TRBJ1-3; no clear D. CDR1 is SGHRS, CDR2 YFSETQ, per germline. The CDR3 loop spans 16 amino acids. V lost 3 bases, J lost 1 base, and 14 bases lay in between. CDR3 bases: TGCGCCAGCAGCTACGCGACCGGGCCATCTGGAAACACCATATATTTT. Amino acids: CASSYATGPSGNTIYF.

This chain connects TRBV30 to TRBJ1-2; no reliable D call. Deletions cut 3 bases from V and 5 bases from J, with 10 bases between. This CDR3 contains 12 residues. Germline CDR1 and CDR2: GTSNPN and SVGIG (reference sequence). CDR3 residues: CAWSPGDYGYTF. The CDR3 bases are TGTGCCTGGAGCCCCGGGGATTATGGCTACACCTTC. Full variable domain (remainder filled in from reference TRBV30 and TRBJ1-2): SQTIHQWPATLVQPVGSPLSLECTVEGTSNPNLYWYRQAAGRGLQLLFYSVGIGQISSEVPQNLSASRPQDRQFILSSKKLLLSDSGFYLCAWSPGDYGYTFGSGTRLTVV.

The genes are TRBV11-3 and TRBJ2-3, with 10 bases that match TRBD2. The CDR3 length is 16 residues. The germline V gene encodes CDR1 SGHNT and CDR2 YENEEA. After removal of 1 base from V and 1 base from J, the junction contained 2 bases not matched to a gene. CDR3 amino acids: CASSLGTSGRTDTQYF. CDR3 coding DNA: TGTGCCAGCAGCTTAGGGACTAGCGGCCGCACAGATACGCAGTATTTT.

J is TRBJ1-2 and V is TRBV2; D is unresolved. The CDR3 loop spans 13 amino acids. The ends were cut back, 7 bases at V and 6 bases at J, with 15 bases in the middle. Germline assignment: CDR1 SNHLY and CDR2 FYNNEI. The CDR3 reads CASTPRLYHGYTF. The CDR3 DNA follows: TGTGCCAGCACTCCGAGGCTATATCATGGCTACACCTTC.

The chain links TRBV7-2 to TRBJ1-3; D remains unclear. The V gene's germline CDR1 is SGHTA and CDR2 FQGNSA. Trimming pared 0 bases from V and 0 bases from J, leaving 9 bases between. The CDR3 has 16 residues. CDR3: CASSLAGGNSGNTIYF. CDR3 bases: TGTGCCAGCAGCTTAGCCGGCGGAAACTCTGGAAACACCATATATTTT.

CDR3 in amino acids: CSGGLLNEQFF. Here the CDR3 DNA reads TGCAGCGGCGGACTCCTCAATGAGCAGTTCTTC. This chain joins TRBV29-1 and TRBJ2-1; perhaps TRBD2 as D (5 bases). CDR1 and CDR2 (germline): SQVTM, ANQGSEA. The V gene lost 7 bases and the J gene lost 6 bases, with 10 bases spanning the gap. This CDR3 comprises 11 residues.

Here the CDR3 reads CAITALTGNTIYF. The CDR3 DNA is TGTGCCATCACGGCGTTGACTGGAAACACCATATATTTT. This rearrangement joins TRBV10-3 to TRBJ1-3; no clear D gene. Deletions cut 7 bases from V and 2 bases from J, with 9 bases between. The CDR3 is 13 residues long. Looked up from germline, CDR1 is ENHRY and CDR2 is SYGVKD.

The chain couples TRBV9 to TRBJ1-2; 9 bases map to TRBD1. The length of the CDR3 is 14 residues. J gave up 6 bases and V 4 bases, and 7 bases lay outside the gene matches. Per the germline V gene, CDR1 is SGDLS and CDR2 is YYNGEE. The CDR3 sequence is CASSPRQGEHGYTF. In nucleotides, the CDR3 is TGTGCCAGCAGCCCGAGACAGGGGGAACATGGCTACACCTTC.